A single sample gave rise to the 28 T cell receptor beta chains below, sequenced in a study of T cell changes during pregnancy in multiple sclerosis. This table comes from immunoSEQ multiplex PCR, and its TCRdb copy is limited to in-frame clones, with some not included. Of more than 35,000 clones detected, 94% appear once; the ten largest clones hold under 0.5%. Here the sequenced sample was CD4+ T cells from peripheral blood mononuclear cells, taken in the second trimester of pregnancy. The receptors come from a female donor with multiple sclerosis, enrolled in a pregnancy study.

The J gene is TRBJ2-5, the V gene TRBV6-1; D unclear. The CDR3 contains 16 residues. The germline V and J ends were trimmed by 0 bases and 5 bases, with 16 bases remaining between them. Germline V gene lookup returns CDR1 MNHNS and CDR2 SASEGT. CDR3 DNA sequence: TGTGCCAGCAGTGAAGCCCCAGCGCCCTCGAGGGAGACCCAGTACTTC. It yields the protein CASSEAPAPSRETQYF.

As for this clone: The sample has other DNA sequences that encode this CDR3 too. The chain employs TRBV29-1 and TRBJ1-1, with 7 nucleotides matching TRBD1. The CDR3 is 13 residues long. Germline V gene sequence: CDR1 SQVTM, CDR2 ANQGSEA. V was pared by 8 bases and J by 0 bases, with 6 bases of the junction left unmatched. In DNA form, the CDR3 reads TGCAGCTTCCGACAGGGACTGAACACTGAAGCTTTCTTT. Translating it yields CSFRQGLNTEAFF.

The rearrangement joins TRBV7-8 to TRBJ1-3; 9 nucleotides line up with TRBD1. This CDR3 comprises 17 residues. The V and J ends lost 0 bases and 4 bases, in that order; junction bases with no gene match: 7. Germline CDR1 reads SGHVS; CDR2 reads FQNEAQ. CDR3 DNA sequence: TGTGCCAGCAGCTTAGCTCACGGGACAGGGTCAGGAAACACCATATATTTT. This gives the protein CASSLAHGTGSGNTIYF.

V and J are TRBV6-1 and TRBJ2-7; D gene unclear. This CDR3 has 13 amino acids. Germline V gene sequence: CDR1 MNHNS, CDR2 SASEGT. The ends were cut back, 6 bases at V and 3 bases at J, with 12 bases in the middle. The CDR3 nucleotides read TGTGCCAGCAGGGAACCTGGCGGCTACGAGCAGTACTTC. Translated: CASREPGGYEQYF.

The gene calls are TRBV7-2 and TRBJ1-4; TRBD1 agrees at 7 bases. The junction had 5 bases not matched to a gene; V was cut back by 5 bases and J by 8 bases. Germline V gene lookup returns CDR1 SGHTA and CDR2 FQGNSA. This CDR3 has 13 residues. The CDR3 region is CASSRDSREKLFF. As DNA, the CDR3 is TGTGCCAGCAGCCGGGACAGTCGGGAAAAACTGTTTTTT.

The V call is TRBV2, the J call TRBJ2-1, with 12 bases lining up with TRBD2. The CDR3 loop spans 14 amino acids. Trimming cost V 5 bases and J 8 bases; bases outside gene matches: 4. Germline CDR1 and CDR2: SNHLY and FYNNEI. CDR3 sequence reads: CASSRASGRDEQFF. The CDR3 nucleotides read TGTGCCAGCAGTAGGGCTAGCGGGAGGGATGAGCAGTTCTTC.

The chain recombines TRBV6-1 with TRBJ1-1; D is unresolved. The V gene lost 3 bases and the J gene lost 7 bases, with 9 bases spanning the gap. CDR1 and CDR2 (germline): MNHNS, SASEGT. This CDR3 is 12 amino acids long. This chain's CDR3 is CASSDVPSEAFF. The CDR3 region has the DNA TGTGCCAGCAGTGATGTGCCCAGTGAAGCTTTCTTT.

This sequence joins TRBV2 and TRBJ1-5; D might be TRBD1 (6 bases). From germline, CDR1 is SNHLY and CDR2 FYNNEI. Trimming stripped 6 bases from V and 5 bases from J, with 17 bases between. There are 15 residues in the CDR3. The CDR3 sequence: CASSQSTGYDQPQHF. CDR3 sequence (DNA): TGTGCCAGCAGCCAGTCTACAGGGTATGATCAGCCCCAGCATTTT.

V is TRBV5-4 and J is TRBJ1-1; D unclear. This CDR3 contains 15 residues. The V end was cut by 2 bases, the J end by 0 bases, with 11 bases between. From germline, CDR1 is SGHNT and CDR2 YYREEE (reference sequence). CDR3 bases: TGTGCCAGCAGCTTTTCTGGGAGTGTGAACACTGAAGCTTTCTTT. Protein: CASSFSGSVNTEAFF.

The chain links TRBV18 to TRBJ1-2, with TRBD1 matching 8 bases. The CDR3 length is 16 residues. Per germline, CDR1 KGHSH and CDR2 LQKENI. After removal of 2 bases from V and 3 bases from J, the junction contained 8 bases not matched to a gene. The CDR3 DNA reads as TGTGCCAGCTCACCATTACACCAGGGGGCGGACTATGGCTACACCTTC. Its protein product is CASSPLHQGADYGYTF.

This clone was observed once. V and J are TRBV19 and TRBJ2-5; 12 nucleotides align to TRBD2. The V and J ends lost 3 bases and 2 bases, in that order; junction bases with no gene match: 13. CDR1 LNHDA and CDR2 SQIVND come from the germline V gene (reference sequence). The CDR3 sequence is 19 residues long. CDR3 bases: TGTGCCAGTAGTATCCCCCGGACTAGCGGGAAGGCCAGGCAAGAGACCCAGTACTTC. This translates into CASSIPRTSGKARQETQYF. Filled out from reference TRBV19 and TRBJ2-5, the complete variable domain reads DGGITQSPKYLFRKEGQNVTLSCEQNLNHDAMYWYRQDPGQGLRLIYYSQIVNDFQKGDIAEGYSVSREKKESFPLTVTSAQKNPTAFYLCASSIPRTSGKARQETQYFGPGTRLLVL.

The rearrangement joins TRBV2 to TRBJ2-5; 14 bases agree with TRBD2. Germline assignment: CDR1 SNHLY and CDR2 FYNNEI. After removal of 1 base from V and 5 bases from J, the junction contained 3 bases not matched to a gene. The CDR3 has 16 residues. The CDR3 protein is CASSEGLAGGEETQYF. The CDR3 DNA reads TGTGCCAGCAGTGAAGGACTAGCGGGAGGGGAGGAGACCCAGTACTTC.

The chain uses TRBV28 and TRBJ2-3; 15 bases line up with TRBD2. This CDR3 is 17 amino acids long. V gave up 9 bases and J gave up 1 base; unmatched junction bases: 8. Germline CDR1 and CDR2: MDHEN and SYDVKM. The CDR3 DNA is TGTGCCAGTATGAGGACTAGCGGGAGGGTGCGCACAGATACGCAGTATTTT. Its protein is CASMRTSGRVRTDTQYF.

This chain connects TRBV10-3 to TRBJ1-5; possible D gene TRBD1, 6 bases. The CDR3 is 14 residues long. Germline V CDR1 and CDR2: ENHRY, SYGVKD. V was pared by 8 bases and J by 5 bases, with 16 bases between. This chain's CDR3 is CAIQGTGLDQPQHF. DNA for the CDR3: TGTGCCATCCAAGGCACAGGGCTTGATCAGCCCCAGCATTTT.

CDR3 sequence (DNA): TGTGCCAGTAGTCCCCGCAGCGGAGGGGCCAGAGAGACCCAGTACTTC. This gives the protein CASSPRSGGARETQYF. The chain has TRBV19 and TRBJ2-5; tentatively, D is TRBD2 (6 bases). Trimming shortened V by 5 bases and J by 4 bases, and 20 bases separated the two germline ends. This CDR3 region has 16 residues. Germline CDR1 reads LNHDA; CDR2 reads SQIVND (reference sequence).

The chain uses TRBV7-6 and TRBJ2-1, with D perhaps TRBD1 (5 bases). The V end was cut by 6 bases, the J end by 6 bases, with 6 bases between. The germline gives CDR1 SGHVS, CDR2 FNYEAQ. The length of the CDR3 is 11 residues. The CDR3 region is CASSQGNEQFF. As DNA, the CDR3 is TGTGCCAGCAGTCAGGGCAATGAGCAGTTCTTC.

The CDR3 spells CASTKRSGEQYF. CDR3 nucleotide sequence: TGTGCCAGCACCAAAAGGTCAGGCGAGCAGTACTTC. V usage is TRBV28 and J usage is TRBJ2-7; D gene uncertain. Deletions cut 7 bases from V and 6 bases from J, with 13 bases between. This CDR3 comprises 12 residues. Germline lookup yields CDR1 MDHEN and CDR2 SYDVKM.

The rearrangement joins TRBV11-2 to TRBJ2-1, with 13 bases fitting TRBD2. CDR3 length: 17 amino acids. Germline trimming cut 5 bases from V and 8 bases from J; bases unmatched to any gene: 12. CDR1 and CDR2 from the germline V gene are SGHAT and FQNNGV. The CDR3 region has the DNA TGTGCCAGCAGCACAGGACTAGCGGGAGCTTCTCGCCATGAGCAGTTCTTC. It codes for CASSTGLAGASRHEQFF.

V usage is TRBV19 and J usage is TRBJ1-2; 10 bases fit TRBD1. The CDR3 runs to 13 residues. Germline lookup yields CDR1 LNHDA and CDR2 SQIVND (reference sequence). With 4 bases clipped from V and 6 bases from J, the junction kept 2 bases outside the gene matches. In DNA form, the CDR3 reads TGTGCCAGTAGTAGGGGACAGGGGAATGGCTACACCTTC. This sequence encodes CASSRGQGNGYTF.

In nucleotides, the CDR3 is TGCGCCAGCAGCCCAACCCCAGGGACGAACACCGGGGAGCTGTTTTTT. It encodes CASSPTPGTNTGELFF. This chain connects TRBV5-1 to TRBJ2-2; TRBD1 might be the D (5 bases). The CDR3 totals 16 residues. CDR1 and CDR2 (germline): SGHRS, YFSETQ. V lost 4 bases and J 0 bases, leaving 13 bases between the germline ends. The variable domain in full, with the rest retrieved from reference TRBV5-1 and TRBJ2-2, is KAGVTQTPRYLIKTRGQQVTLSCSPISGHRSVSWYQQTPGQGLQFLFEYFSETQRNKGNFPGRFSGRQFSNSRSEMNVSTLELGDSALYLCASSPTPGTNTGELFFGEGSRLTVL.

The gene calls are TRBV7-6 and TRBJ2-3, with TRBD2 identical over 14 bases. The CDR3 is made up of 17 amino acids. Looked up from germline, CDR1 is SGHVS and CDR2 is FNYEAQ. The V and J ends lost 5 bases and 8 bases, in that order; junction bases with no gene match: 12. This CDR3 reads CASSPWTSGGPLTTQYF. In nucleotides, the CDR3 is TGTGCCAGCAGCCCATGGACTAGCGGGGGGCCATTGACTACGCAGTATTTT. Drawing the rest from reference TRBV7-6 and TRBJ2-3, the complete variable domain is GAGVSQSPRYKVTKRGQDVALRCDPISGHVSLYWYRQALGQGPEFLTYFNYEAQQDKSGLPNDRFSAERPEGSISTLTIQRTEQRDSAMYRCASSPWTSGGPLTTQYFGPGTRLTVL.

This chain joins TRBV5-1 and TRBJ2-1; 10 bases align to TRBD1. There are 15 residues in the CDR3. The V gene end was trimmed by 3 bases and the J gene end by 7 bases; junction bases not matched to a gene: 7. Germline V gene data show CDR1 as SGHRS and CDR2 as YFSETQ. The CDR3: CASSSRQGAGNEQFF. Written as DNA, the CDR3 is TGCGCCAGCAGCTCCCGACAGGGGGCCGGTAATGAGCAGTTCTTC.

The J gene is TRBJ1-1, the V gene TRBV29-1; D not resolved. V gave up 2 bases and J gave up 2 bases, with 9 bases separating them. This CDR3 has 13 residues. Germline loops: CDR1 SQVTM, CDR2 ANQGSEA. The CDR3 sequence: CSVEITENTEAFF. In nucleotides, the CDR3 is TGCAGCGTTGAAATTACAGAAAACACTGAAGCTTTCTTT.

The rearrangement links TRBV5-1 to TRBJ2-3, with TRBD2 identical over 7 bases. The CDR3 covers 16 residues. With 3 bases clipped from V and 5 bases from J, the junction kept 12 bases outside the gene matches. From germline, CDR1 is SGHRS and CDR2 YFSETQ. The CDR3 DNA reads as TGCGCCAGCAGCTCCCCCCAGGGAGGGTTACGAGATACGCAGTATTTT. Translation: CASSSPQGGLRDTQYF.

The V gene is TRBV27, the J gene TRBJ2-1, with D possibly being TRBD2 (5 bases). This CDR3 region has 14 residues. The germline V and J ends were trimmed by 5 bases and 1 base, with 9 bases remaining between them. The V gene's germline CDR1 is MNHEY and CDR2 SMNVEV (reference sequence). This chain's CDR3 is CASSPRGSYNEQFF. In nucleotides, the CDR3 is TGTGCCAGCAGTCCCCGAGGGTCCTACAATGAGCAGTTCTTC.

The chain couples TRBV14 to TRBJ2-1; TRBD2 matches 9 bases. Germline lookup yields CDR1 SGHDN and CDR2 FVKESK. CDR3 length: 18 residues. J gave up 3 bases and V 3 bases, and 12 bases lay outside the gene matches. CDR3 loop: CASSQPRGGAPSYNEQFF. The CDR3 region has the DNA TGTGCCAGCAGCCAGCCACGCGGGGGGGCCCCGAGCTACAATGAGCAGTTCTTC.

The rearrangement joins TRBV7-9 to TRBJ2-1; no firm D call. The germline V gene encodes CDR1 SEHNR and CDR2 FQNEAQ (reference sequence). Trimming shortened V by 0 bases and J by 3 bases, and 21 bases separated the two germline ends. The CDR3 has 19 amino acids. The CDR3 sequence is CASSLAVPSRLLIYNEQFF. The CDR3 DNA follows: TGTGCCAGCAGCTTAGCGGTGCCCAGTCGCCTCCTTATCTACAATGAGCAGTTCTTC.

The rearrangement links TRBV11-2 to TRBJ2-3; D is perhaps TRBD2 (6 bases). This CDR3 comprises 15 residues. Germline lookup yields CDR1 SGHAT and CDR2 FQNNGV. The germline V and J ends were trimmed by 1 base and 4 bases, with 12 bases remaining between them. As DNA, the CDR3 is TGTGCCAGCAGCTTAGGCGGGAAAGGGGCAGATACGCAGTATTTT. Amino acids: CASSLGGKGADTQYF.